The 21 T cell receptor beta chains in this list originate from one sample, sequenced in a study of beta chain features in type 1 diabetes. Of the isolated RNA, all was reverse transcribed, and so the sequenced material was expressed TCRB transcripts. Assay used: immunoSEQ multiplex PCR; TCRdb lists only in-frame clones, some missing. The table lists 150,000 or so clones, 63% of them singletons, with roughly 0.095% in the top ten. Findings and limits, study-wide: In every one of the four CD4+ subsets, TCRB CDR3s were moderately but significantly shorter in Type 1 diabetes patients.

No antigen is known for these receptors. Sequenced material: naive CD4+ T cells from blood. The receptors were gathered from a man aged 25-40 years with type 1 diabetes.

Concerning this clone itself: Other DNA sequences within the sample encode an identical CDR3. The chain employs TRBV30 and TRBJ2-5; no firm D call. The length of the CDR3 is 10 residues. V was clipped by 1 base and J by 4 bases, with 1 base between them. The germline CDR1 and CDR2 sequences are GTSNPN and SVGIG (reference sequence). As DNA, the CDR3 is TGTGCCTGGAGTGCAGAGACCCAGTACTTC. Its protein product is CAWSAETQYF.

This clone was seen only a few times. The genes are TRBV18 and TRBJ2-1, with a possible D match to TRBD1 (5 bases). The CDR3 loop spans 13 amino acids. With 3 bases removed from V and 7 bases from J, the gap between germline ends came to 10 bases. Per germline, CDR1 KGHSH and CDR2 LQKENI. CDR3 nucleotides: TGTGCCAGCTCACCTGTGACAGCGAATGAGCAGTTCTTC. Its protein is CASSPVTANEQFF.

The CDR3, as DNA: TGTGCCAGCAGCCAAGCGTGGCAGGGGGAGCAGTACTTC. It translates to CASSQAWQGEQYF. The rearrangement joins TRBV14 to TRBJ2-7, with a weak D call TRBD1 (6 bases). The CDR3 sequence is 13 residues long. Germline lookup yields CDR1 SGHDN and CDR2 FVKESK. Trimming cost V 1 base and J 7 bases, with 11 bases left between them.

A single count supports this clone. This chain connects TRBV4-3 to TRBJ1-6; possibly TRBD1 for D (6 bases). CDR3 length equals 14 residues. V lost 3 bases, J lost 9 bases, and 12 bases lay in between. The germline V gene has CDR1 LGHNA and CDR2 YSLEER. CDR3 bases: TGCGCCAGCAGCCAGGGGGCAGGGGTTTCACCCCTCCACTTT. This sequence encodes CASSQGAGVSPLHF.

The chain uses TRBV29-1 and TRBJ2-2; 10 positions agree with TRBD1. Germline V gene lookup returns CDR1 SQVTM and CDR2 ANQGSEA. CDR3 length: 13 residues. The V gene end was trimmed by 6 bases and the J gene end by 5 bases; junction bases not matched to a gene: 3. The CDR3 nucleotides are TGCAGCGTCGGGACAGGGGATACCGGGGAGCTGTTTTTT. Translation gives CSVGTGDTGELFF.

This clone was counted a few times. This chain joins TRBV23-1 and TRBJ2-7; TRBD1 aligns across 12 bases. TRBV23-1 is marked as an open reading frame, function uncertain. CDR3 length equals 13 residues. V lost 7 bases to trimming and J lost 6 bases; unmatched junction nucleotides: 4. CDR3: CASMGQGALEQYF. The CDR3 DNA reads as TGCGCCAGCATGGGACAGGGGGCGCTCGAGCAGTACTTC.

The chain joins TRBV2 to TRBJ2-1, with TRBD2 identical over 11 bases. V gave up 5 bases and J gave up 8 bases; unmatched junction bases: 8. In germline, CDR1 is SNHLY, CDR2 FYNNEI. CDR3 length equals 15 residues. The CDR3 protein is CASSRQLAGGDEQFF. The CDR3 DNA reads TGTGCCAGCAGTAGGCAGCTAGCGGGAGGCGATGAGCAGTTCTTC.

This rearrangement joins TRBV25-1 to TRBJ1-4, with a weak D call TRBD1 (6 bases). This CDR3 region has 16 residues. CDR1 and CDR2 from the germline V gene are MGHDK and SYGVNS. The V and J ends lost 2 bases and 7 bases respectively, with 17 bases between them. The CDR3 nucleotides read TGTGCCAGCAGTGAAGAGACCGAGGGGGAAAGTGAAAAACTGTTTTTT. It translates to CASSEETEGESEKLFF.

This clone has more than one count but fewer than ten. The chain uses TRBV4-3 and TRBJ1-1, with D unresolved. This CDR3 has 14 residues. V lost 1 base and J 5 bases, leaving 11 bases between the germline ends. Germline V gives CDR1 LGHNA, CDR2 YSLEER. CDR3 nucleotide sequence: TGCGCCAGCAGCCAAGTCCTGAGCGATACTGAAGCTTTCTTT. Encoded protein: CASSQVLSDTEAFF.

The V call is TRBV7-2, the J call TRBJ1-6; possible D gene TRBD1, 6 bases. Germline V gives CDR1 SGHTA, CDR2 FQGNSA. V was pared by 1 base and J by 5 bases, with 12 bases between. This CDR3 has 16 residues. The CDR3 sequence is CASSLVPRGNNSPLHF. The CDR3 bases are TGTGCCAGCAGCTTAGTACCCAGGGGAAATAATTCACCCCTCCACTTT.

This rearrangement joins TRBV28 to TRBJ2-5; D is ambiguous. The ends were cut back, 4 bases at V and 1 base at J, with 13 bases in the middle. The CDR3 contains 15 residues. Germline CDR1 is MDHEN and CDR2 is SYDVKM. The CDR3 nucleotides read TGTGCCAGCAGTTCCCCCTGGGGTTCCCAAGAGACCCAGTACTTC. Translating it yields CASSSPWGSQETQYF.

The count of this clone is one. This rearrangement joins TRBV23-1 to TRBJ1-1, with TRBD1 identical over 9 bases. TRBV23-1 is noted as an ORF with a role that remains uncertain. The CDR3 contains 16 residues. V lost 6 bases, J lost 2 bases, and 10 bases stayed unmatched. CDR3: CASSSGDRVINTEAFF. Written as DNA, the CDR3 is TGCGCCAGCAGCTCTGGGGACAGGGTAATCAACACTGAAGCTTTCTTT.

The CDR3 bases are TGTGCCAGCAGCGAGCTGGGGCGGAGATTCACAGATACGCAGTATTTT. Protein: CASSELGRRFTDTQYF. This sequence joins TRBV7-2 and TRBJ2-3; perhaps TRBD1 as D (5 bases). Germline V lookup: CDR1 SGHTA, CDR2 FQGNSA. With 5 bases removed from V and 2 bases from J, the gap between germline ends came to 17 bases. The CDR3 spans 16 residues.

The V gene is TRBV4-1, the J gene TRBJ2-3; 8 bases line up with TRBD2. The CDR3 runs to 15 residues. The germline CDR1 and CDR2 sequences are MGHRA and YSYEKL. V was pared by 3 bases and J by 1 base, with 3 bases of the junction left unmatched. CDR3 coding DNA: TGCGCCAGCAGCCAGAGTAGCGGGGGCACAGATACGCAGTATTTT. It encodes CASSQSSGGTDTQYF.

The chain employs TRBV7-2 and TRBJ1-2; TRBD1 matches 7 bases. CDR1 is SGHTA and CDR2 is FQGNSA in the germline V gene. Trimming removed 5 bases from V and 2 bases from J; junction bases left unmatched: 5. The CDR3 has 14 amino acids. CDR3 loop: CASSPRDSNYGYTF. The CDR3 DNA sequence: TGTGCCAGCAGCCCCCGGGACAGCAACTATGGCTACACCTTC.

The genes are TRBV15 and TRBJ2-7; D is perhaps TRBD1 (6 bases). Trimming removed 3 bases from V and 0 bases from J, with 6 bases in between. Germline assignment: CDR1 LNHNV and CDR2 YYDKDF (reference sequence). This CDR3 is 13 amino acids long. The CDR3 coding sequence is TGTGCCACCAGCAGGGACAGCTCCTACGAGCAGTACTTC. Protein product: CATSRDSSYEQYF.

This rearrangement joins TRBV2 to TRBJ2-7; 9 nucleotides align to TRBD1. The CDR3 extends over 14 amino acids. CDR1 is SNHLY, CDR2 FYNNEI, per germline. V lost 6 bases, J lost 2 bases, and 5 bases stayed unmatched. CDR3 DNA sequence: TGTGCCAGCAGGATTGGACAGGGGCCCTACGAGCAGTACTTC. Its translation: CASRIGQGPYEQYF.

This chain connects TRBV30 to TRBJ2-6; D unclear. Trimming shortened V by 3 bases and J by 0 bases, and 6 bases separated the two germline ends. The CDR3 has 14 amino acids. The germline V gene encodes CDR1 GTSNPN and CDR2 SVGIG (reference sequence). CDR3 DNA: TGTGCCTGGAGCAGGATCTCTGGGGCCAACGTCCTGACTTTC. Translation: CAWSRISGANVLTF.

V gene TRBV6-5 combines with J gene TRBJ2-5, with D unresolved. The V gene's germline CDR1 is MNHEY and CDR2 SVGAGI. Trimming stripped 8 bases from V and 1 base from J, with 11 bases between. This CDR3 contains 13 residues. The CDR3 DNA sequence: TGTGCCAGCTCTGACTTCACCCAAGAGACCCAGTACTTC. Protein: CASSDFTQETQYF.

This clone was counted only a few times. The chain has TRBV29-1 and TRBJ2-7; 8 positions agree with TRBD1. Germline-derived CDR1 and CDR2 are SQVTM and ANQGSEA. This CDR3 is 12 amino acids long. J gave up 2 bases and V 5 bases, and 2 bases lay outside the gene matches. The CDR3 spells CSVRTGTYEQYF. Here the CDR3 DNA reads TGCAGCGTTAGGACAGGGACCTACGAGCAGTACTTC.

J is TRBJ2-3 and V is TRBV6-5; no clear D gene. CDR1 is MNHEY and CDR2 is SVGAGI in the germline V gene. V shed 2 bases and J shed 0 bases, with 9 bases lying between them. The CDR3 has 15 amino acids. The CDR3: CASSYGSDSTDTQYF. The CDR3 nucleotides read TGTGCCAGCAGTTACGGTTCAGATAGCACAGATACGCAGTATTTT.